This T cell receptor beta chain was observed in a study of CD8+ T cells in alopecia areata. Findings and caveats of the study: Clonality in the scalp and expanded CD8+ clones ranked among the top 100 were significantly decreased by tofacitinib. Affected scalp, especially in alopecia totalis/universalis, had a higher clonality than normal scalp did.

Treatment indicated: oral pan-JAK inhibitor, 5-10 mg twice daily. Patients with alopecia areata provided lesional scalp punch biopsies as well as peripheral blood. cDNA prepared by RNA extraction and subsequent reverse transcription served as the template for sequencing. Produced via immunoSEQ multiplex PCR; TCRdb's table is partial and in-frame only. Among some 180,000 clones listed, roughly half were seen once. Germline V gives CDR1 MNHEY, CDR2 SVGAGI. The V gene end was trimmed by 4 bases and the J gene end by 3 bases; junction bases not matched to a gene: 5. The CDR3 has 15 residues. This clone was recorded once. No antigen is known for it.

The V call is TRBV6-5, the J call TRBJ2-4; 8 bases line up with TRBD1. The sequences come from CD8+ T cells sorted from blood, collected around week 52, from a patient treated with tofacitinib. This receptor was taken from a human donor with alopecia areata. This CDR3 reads CASSSQQGGKNIQYF. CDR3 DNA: TGTGCCAGCAGTTCCCAACAGGGGGGCAAAAACATTCAGTACTTC.